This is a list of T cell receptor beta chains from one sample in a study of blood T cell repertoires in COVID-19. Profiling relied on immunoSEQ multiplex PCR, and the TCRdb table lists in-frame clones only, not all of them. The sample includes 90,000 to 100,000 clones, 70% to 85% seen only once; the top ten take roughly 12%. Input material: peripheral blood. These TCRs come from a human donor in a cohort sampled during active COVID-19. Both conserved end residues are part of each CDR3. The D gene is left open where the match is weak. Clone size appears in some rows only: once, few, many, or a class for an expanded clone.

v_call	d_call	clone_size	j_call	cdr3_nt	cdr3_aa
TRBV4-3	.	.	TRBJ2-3	TGCGCCAGCAGCCAAGATTCTAGTATAACAGATACGCAGTATTTT	CASSQDSSITDTQYF
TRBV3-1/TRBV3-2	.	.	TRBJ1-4	TGTGCCAGCAGCCAAGGACGGCAGGGGCTGTTTTTT	CASSQGRQGLFF
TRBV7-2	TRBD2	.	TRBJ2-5	TGTGCCAGCAGCTCGGGACTACGAGAGACCCAGTACTTC	CASSSGLRETQYF
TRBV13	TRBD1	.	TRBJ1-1	TGTGCCAGCAGCCCACCCCGGACAGGTTTGAACACTGAAGCTTTCTTT	CASSPPRTGLNTEAFF
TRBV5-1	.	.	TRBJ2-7	TGCGCCAGCAGCCCCCAAGGGGGTGCTAGGTCTACCTACGAGCAGTACTTC	CASSPQGGARSTYEQYF
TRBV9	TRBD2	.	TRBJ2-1	TGTGCCAGCAGCGTCACTAGCGGGACCCACAATGAGCAGTTCTTC	CASSVTSGTHNEQFF
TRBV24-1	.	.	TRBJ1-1	TGTGCCACCAGGACGGCAGGGATGAACACTGAAGCTTTCTTT	CATRTAGMNTEAFF
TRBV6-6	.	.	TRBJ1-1	TGTGCCAGCAGTTATGGTCGGGGGGAGGGTCCTGAAGCTTTCTTT	CASSYGRGEGPEAFF
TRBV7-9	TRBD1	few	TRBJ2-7	TGTGCCAGCAGCTGGCCGGGACAGGGGAAGGAAGAGCAGTACTTC	CASSWPGQGKEEQYF
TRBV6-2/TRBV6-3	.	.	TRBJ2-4	TGTGCCAGCAGTCCACGTTGGAGAGCCAAAAACATTCAGTACTTC	CASSPRWRAKNIQYF
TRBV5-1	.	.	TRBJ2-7	TGCACCAGCAGAACCTCACAGGCCTACGAGCAGTACTTC	CTSRTSQAYEQYF
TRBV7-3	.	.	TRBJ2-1	TGTGCCAGCAGCTTCGAAAGAGGGCATGAGCAGTTCTTC	CASSFERGHEQFF
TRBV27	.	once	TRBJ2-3	TGTGCCAGCAGTTTCCAGGTTTTCGGATCAGATACGCAGTATTTT	CASSFQVFGSDTQYF